The sequence of this T cell receptor (beta chain) was determined in a study of cytomegalovirus exposure and HLA in healthy donors. Study-level points and caveats: The study had only CMV serostatus as immune exposure information.

Concerning this clone itself: Its antigen is currently unknown.

The primer mix had 60 Vbeta and 13 Jbeta primers. The data were produced by immunoSEQ multiplex PCR, yet TCRdb's version contains in-frame clones alone and is incomplete. Of fewer than 200,000 clones listed, over 9.5% are singletons. Germline CDR1 LGHNA, CDR2 YSLEER. This CDR3 is 15 amino acids long. Trimming took off 2 bases at V and 3 bases at J, with 13 bases between the two ends. V is TRBV4-3 and J is TRBJ1-1; a weak D match, TRBD1 (6 bases). The receptor was derived from a man aged 45-65 years in good health and CMV-seropositive. The specimen was PBMCs. The CDR3 protein is CASSQKQGDHTEAFF. CDR3 nucleotides: TGCGCCAGCAGCCAAAAACAGGGAGACCACACTGAAGCTTTCTTT.